The 24 T cell receptor beta chains reported below all come from one sample, sequenced in a study of T-cell reconstitution after alpha-beta-depleted transplantation in children. Researchers prepared the TCRbeta library using unique molecular identifiers, the study reports. One entry per CDR3 protein results from TCRdb running MiXCR on the PCR reads. Here the sample spans a few hundred thousand distinct CDR3 sequences, 25% to 30% being singletons. This sample comprised PBMCs, obtained before TCRalphabeta/CD19-depleted stem cell transplant. The source of these receptors is a boy in the first two years of life with Wiskott-Aldrich syndrome, due to receive a stem cell transplant.

The chain joins TRBV7-9 to TRBJ1-1; 8 nucleotides align to TRBD1. Germline CDR1 is SEHNR and CDR2 is FQNEAQ (reference sequence). The length of the CDR3 is 16 residues. The V and J ends lost 5 bases and 11 bases, in that order; junction bases with no gene match: 19. DNA for the CDR3: TGTGCCAGCAGCATGCGCAGGGGGCGCGGGATGGTTGGCGCTTTCTTT. Protein product: CASSMRRGRGMVGAFF.

The chain carries TRBV6-1 and TRBJ2-3; a weak D match, TRBD1 (6 bases). CDR1 MNHNS and CDR2 SASEGT come from the germline V gene. This CDR3 contains 15 residues. The V end lost 6 bases, the J end lost 4 bases, and 17 bases lay between the germline ends. The CDR3 bases are TGTGCCAGCAGCCGAGACAGGTTTGACGCAGATACGCAGTATTTT. Its translation: CASSRDRFDADTQYF.

In its sample, this clonotype was seen a few times. The chain recombines TRBV6-5 with TRBJ2-7; D is perhaps TRBD2 (6 bases). With 0 bases removed from V and 5 bases from J, the gap between germline ends came to 11 bases. CDR1 is MNHEY, CDR2 SVGAGI, per germline. The CDR3 consists of 14 residues. The DNA for the CDR3 is TGTGCCAGCAGTTACTCGATCTTAGCGGACGAGCAGTACTTC. It yields the protein CASSYSILADEQYF.

The chain uses TRBV15 and TRBJ2-3; 15 bases line up with TRBD2. The length of the CDR3 is 20 residues. V lost 0 bases, J lost 5 bases, and 12 bases stayed unmatched. Germline V gene sequence: CDR1 LNHNV, CDR2 YYDKDF (reference sequence). The CDR3 region is CATSRDYRTSGRAGLDTQYF. The CDR3 coding sequence is TGTGCCACCAGCAGAGATTATCGGACTAGCGGGAGGGCCGGGTTAGATACGCAGTATTTT.

J is TRBJ2-1 and V is TRBV20-1; 12 bases agree with TRBD2. Trimming at V came to 1 base and at J to 0 bases, leaving 10 bases not matched to a gene. Germline-derived CDR1 and CDR2 are DFQATT and SNEGSKA (reference sequence). This CDR3 is built from 19 residues. CDR3 DNA: TGCAGTGCTAGAGGAGGGAATAGGACTAGCGGGACCTCCTACAATGAGCAGTTCTTC. Translating it yields CSARGGNRTSGTSYNEQFF.

V is TRBV7-3 and J is TRBJ2-1; 8 bases match TRBD2. The CDR3 has 15 residues. V lost 3 bases and J lost 7; bases outside the gene matches: 8. Germline values: CDR1 SGHTA, CDR2 FQGTGA. The CDR3 protein is CASSLTSDLINEQFF. CDR3 coding DNA: TGTGCCAGCAGCTTGACTAGCGATTTAATAAATGAGCAGTTCTTC.

This clonotype was observed a handful of times. The chain has TRBV5-1 and TRBJ1-2; D remains unclear. The CDR3 runs 13 residues. The germline V and J ends were trimmed by 3 bases and 2 bases, with 8 bases remaining between them. In germline, CDR1 is SGHRS, CDR2 YFSETQ. CDR3 region: CASSSTPNYGYTF. The DNA of the CDR3 is TGCGCCAGCAGCTCAACGCCGAACTATGGCTACACCTTC.

The rearrangement joins TRBV6-2 or TRBV6-3 to TRBJ2-7, with D possibly called TRBD1 or TRBD2 (6 bases each). Germline V CDR1 and CDR2: MNHEY, SVGEGT. This CDR3 is built from 14 residues. V was pared by 5 bases and J by 0 bases, with 11 bases between. CDR3 nucleotide sequence: TGTGCCAGCAGTAAAGGGGGACTCTCCTACGAGCAGTACTTC. Protein sequence: CASSKGGLSYEQYF.

This clonotype turned up a few times. The rearrangement links TRBV25-1 to TRBJ1-1; D ambiguous. The CDR3 extends over 12 amino acids. V was pared by 3 bases and J by 5 bases, with 7 bases between. The germline CDR1 and CDR2 sequences are MGHDK and SYGVNS. In nucleotides, the CDR3 is TGTGCCAGCAGTGATAGGGTTACTGAAGCTTTCTTT. It is translated as CASSDRVTEAFF.

The CDR3 is CASSQEAFRVFSGNTIYF. In nucleotides, the CDR3 is TGCGCCAGCAGCCAAGAGGCCTTCAGGGTCTTCTCTGGAAACACCATATATTTT. V usage is TRBV4-1 and J usage is TRBJ1-3; weak D call: TRBD1 (5 bases). The CDR3 contains 18 residues. Germline V gives CDR1 MGHRA, CDR2 YSYEKL. The ends were cut back, 0 bases at V and 0 bases at J, with 15 bases in the middle.

The chain uses TRBV3-1 and TRBJ2-2, with D hard to call. Germline lookup yields CDR1 LGHDT and CDR2 YNNKEL (reference sequence). Trimming took 3 bases from V and 6 from J, leaving 2 bases between them. This CDR3 has 11 residues. CDR3 nucleotides: TGTGCCAGCAGCCATGCCGGGGAGCTGTTTTTT. It yields the protein CASSHAGELFF.

This clonotype was observed a few times. CDR3 sequence reads: CSAESLLAASTDTQYF. As DNA, the CDR3 is TGCAGTGCCGAAAGCCTACTAGCGGCGAGCACAGATACGCAGTATTTT. This chain uses TRBV20-1 with TRBJ2-3, with 8 bases matching TRBD2. V shed 6 bases and J 0 bases; nucleotides not matched to a gene: 11. The CDR3 contains 16 residues. Germline V CDR1 and CDR2: DFQATT, SNEGSKA (reference sequence).

This clonotype has a handful of counts. A read error may account for a junction end that differs from germline. This sequence joins TRBV5-1 and TRBJ2-2; D is unresolved. The CDR3 is 15 amino acids. Germline assignment: CDR1 SGHRS and CDR2 YFSETQ. The DNA of the CDR3 is TGCGCCAGCAGCCCGTCTTTTGCGAACATCGGGGAGCTGTTTTTT. Its protein is CASSPSFANIGELFF.

This clonotype came up a few times. The gene calls are TRBV7-6 and TRBJ1-1; perhaps TRBD1 as D (5 bases). Germline V lookup: CDR1 SGHVS, CDR2 FNYEAQ. With 5 bases removed from V and 1 base from J, the gap between germline ends came to 20 bases. The CDR3 extends over 17 amino acids. As DNA, the CDR3 is TGTGCCAGCAGCCCGGGTGGGGCGGCCTTAAGGAACACTGAAGCTTTCTTT. Encoded protein: CASSPGGAALRNTEAFF.

This clonotype has more than one count but fewer than ten. The gene calls are TRBV20-1 and TRBJ2-3; D not certain. Germline V gene data show CDR1 as DFQATT and CDR2 as SNEGSKA (reference sequence). Trimming left V 1 base short and J 2 bases short, with 7 bases between. The CDR3 consists of 13 residues. DNA for the CDR3: TGCAGTGCTAGAGCCCCTATCACAGATACGCAGTATTTT. Its translation: CSARAPITDTQYF.

The chain employs TRBV20-1 and TRBJ2-3, with D unclear. Between the trimmed V and J ends, which lost 6 bases and 0 bases, there was a span of 19 bases. The CDR3 has 16 amino acids. Per the germline V gene, CDR1 is DFQATT and CDR2 is SNEGSKA (reference sequence). The CDR3 loop reads CSADDLRSSSTDTQYF. The CDR3 region has the DNA TGCAGTGCGGATGATCTCAGATCCTCTAGCACAGATACGCAGTATTTT.

The genes are TRBV12-3 or TRBV12-4 and TRBJ2-7; 9 nucleotides align to TRBD2. The length of the CDR3 is 14 residues. After removal of 5 bases from V and 1 base from J, the junction contained 3 bases not matched to a gene. CDR3 nucleotide sequence: TGTGCCAGCAGTGGGACTAGCACGTCCTACGAGCAGTACTTC. This gives the protein CASSGTSTSYEQYF.

This clonotype was seen a handful of times. The gene calls are TRBV20-1 and TRBJ2-4, with TRBD2 matching over 9 bases. The V and J ends lost 6 bases and 6 bases, in that order; junction bases with no gene match: 12. This CDR3 region has 15 residues. Germline V lookup: CDR1 DFQATT, CDR2 SNEGSKA (reference sequence). CDR3 amino acids: CSADLSGRRGNIQYF. The CDR3 nucleotides are TGCAGTGCAGACCTTAGCGGGAGACGGGGAAACATTCAGTACTTC.

This chain joins TRBV18 and TRBJ2-5; 8 positions agree with TRBD1. The germline V gene has CDR1 KGHSH and CDR2 LQKENI. The ends lost 2 bases at V and 8 bases at J; junction bases unmatched: 10. This CDR3 is 15 amino acids long. CDR3 sequence (DNA): TGTGCCAGCTCACCAACCGGACAGGGAGGAACTACCCAGTACTTC. This encodes CASSPTGQGGTTQYF.

J is TRBJ2-1 and V is TRBV24-1; TRBD2 aligns across 8 bases. CDR3 length: 13 residues. The junction had 5 bases not matched to a gene; V was cut back by 8 bases and J by 6 bases. CDR1 is KGHDR, CDR2 SFDVKD, per germline. CDR3 loop: CATKSGTSNEQFF. CDR3 sequence (DNA): TGTGCCACCAAATCCGGGACTAGCAATGAGCAGTTCTTC.

The V call is TRBV5-5, the J call TRBJ2-5; 12 positions match TRBD2. After removal of 4 bases from V and 5 bases from J, the junction contained 9 bases not matched to a gene. This CDR3 is built from 16 residues. Germline V CDR1 and CDR2: SGHKS, YYEKEE (reference sequence). The CDR3 region is CASSPGLAGRGETQYF. CDR3 in DNA: TGTGCCAGCAGCCCAGGACTAGCGGGACGTGGGGAGACCCAGTACTTC.

The rearrangement uses TRBV20-1 and TRBJ1-2; TRBD1 matches at 8 bases. Germline-derived CDR1 and CDR2 are DFQATT and SNEGSKA (reference sequence). Trimming cost V 0 bases and J 2 bases; bases outside gene matches: 5. The CDR3 consists of 15 residues. CDR3 loop: CSARDAGGPNYGYTF. The CDR3 coding sequence is TGCAGTGCTAGAGATGCAGGGGGCCCAAACTATGGCTACACCTTC.

This clonotype was detected only a few times. V and J are TRBV28 and TRBJ2-7, with TRBD2 matching over 13 bases. V was clipped by 6 bases and J by 6 bases; unmatched bases: 11. CDR3 size: 16 residues. Germline CDR1 MDHEN, CDR2 SYDVKM. In nucleotides, the CDR3 is TGTGCCAGCAGCCCGGCCGGACTAGCGGGAGCTTTCGAGCAGTACTTC. It encodes CASSPAGLAGAFEQYF.

The chain has TRBV10-2 and TRBJ2-1, with D perhaps matching TRBD1 or TRBD2 (5 bases each). The germline gives CDR1 WSHSY, CDR2 SAAADI. V dropped 7 bases and J dropped 3 bases, with 22 bases sitting between them. This CDR3 has 17 amino acids. CDR3: CASKTGAGKENYNEQFF. In DNA form, the CDR3 reads TGCGCCAGCAAAACCGGGGCGGGTAAGGAGAACTACAATGAGCAGTTCTTC.